The present entry profiles one T cell receptor (beta chain) with its context. Its antigen is as yet unknown. This was the immunoSEQ version 4 assay in survey mode. The protocol was immunoSEQ multiplex PCR, while the TCRdb copy is restricted to in-frame clones and leaves out a portion. The data show around 39,000 clones, roughly 80% seen once. The stimulus was an HIV-1 Gag 15-mer peptide pool, around 1.1 ug/peptide/mL. Sorted nonresponding memory CD4+ T cells were CD40L-negative, CD69-negative, CD45RO-high. CD4+ T cell counts exceeded 400 cells/uL; CMV serology was positive. This record comes from a study of persistence of HIV-infected CD4 T cells. Study-level results: Degenerate expanded CDR3beta sequences were enriched among CMV- and Gag-responding cells. CMV- and Gag-responding cells had lower TCRbeta richness than CD3/CD28-responding cells.

The CDR3 covers 15 residues. V shed 4 bases and J shed 2 bases, with 14 bases lying between them. Germline V gives CDR1 SGHNT, CDR2 YYREEE (reference sequence). The material sequenced was cultured CD4+ T cells from PBMCs, taken from a patient who received antiretroviral therapy. The chain recombines TRBV5-4 with TRBJ2-3; possibly TRBD2 for D (6 bases). The sequence was collected from an adult with HIV. The donor label of this sample is uncertain. The CDR3 protein is CASSGAWDSTDTQYF. DNA for the CDR3: TGTGCCAGCAGCGGCGCATGGGACTCCACAGATACGCAGTATTTT.